The present T cell receptor (beta chain) was sequenced within a study of CD8+CD57+ T cells in acquired aplastic anemia. As concerns this clonotype: One end of the junction fails to match germline, which may point to a read error.

The V gene's germline CDR1 is SSHAT and CDR2 FNYEAQ (reference sequence). The CDR3 sequence is 16 residues long. Patients who underwent sequencing had shown CD8+CD57+ cell expansion by flow cytometry. Using genomic DNA as the template, TCR beta VDJ and CDR3 profiling was carried out. TCRdb called the reads again in MiXCR, with one record for every CDR3 protein. The sample records around 430,000 distinct CDR3 sequences, approximately 32% being singletons. This TCR was recovered from a human donor with aplastic anemia. V usage is TRBV7-7 and J usage is TRBJ1-2, with 12 positions matching TRBD1. The sequencing sample was made of sorted CD4+, CD8+, or CD8+CD57+ T cells (not recorded which) from PBMCs. This CDR3 reads CASSDRDRGRSYGYTF. For the CDR3, the DNA is TGTGCTAGCAGCGACCGGGACAGGGGGCGCAGCTATGGCTACACCTTC.